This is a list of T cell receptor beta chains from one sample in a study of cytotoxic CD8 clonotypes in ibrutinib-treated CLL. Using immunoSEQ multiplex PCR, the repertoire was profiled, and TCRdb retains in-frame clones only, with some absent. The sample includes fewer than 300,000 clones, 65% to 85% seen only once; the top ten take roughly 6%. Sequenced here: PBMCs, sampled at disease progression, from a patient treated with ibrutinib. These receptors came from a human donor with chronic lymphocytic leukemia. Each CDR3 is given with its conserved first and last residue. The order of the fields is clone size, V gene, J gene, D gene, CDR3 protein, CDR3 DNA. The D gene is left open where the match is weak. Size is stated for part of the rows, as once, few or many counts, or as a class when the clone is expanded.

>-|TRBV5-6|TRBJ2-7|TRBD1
CASSFGQGSYEQYF
TGTGCCAGCAGCTTCGGACAGGGATCCTACGAGCAGTACTTC
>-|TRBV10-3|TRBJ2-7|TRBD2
CAISDLAGVGEQYF
TGTGCCATCAGCGATCTAGCGGGAGTAGGCGAGCAGTACTTC
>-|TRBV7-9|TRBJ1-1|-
CASSARGSGAWNTEAFF
TGTGCCAGCAGCGCTCGGGGCTCAGGGGCGTGGAACACTGAAGCTTTCTTT
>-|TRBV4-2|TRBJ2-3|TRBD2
CASSKVSGGQTDTQYF
TGTGCCAGCAGCAAAGTTAGCGGGGGGCAAACAGATACGCAGTATTTT
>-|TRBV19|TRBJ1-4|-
CASSTYSGNEKLFF
TGTGCCAGTAGTACCTACAGCGGGAATGAAAAACTGTTTTTT
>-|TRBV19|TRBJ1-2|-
CASTPRGGQNYGYTF
TGTGCCAGTACCCCTAGGGGAGGGCAGAACTATGGCTACACCTTC
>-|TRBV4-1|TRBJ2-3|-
CASSSRPSRDTQYF
TGCGCCAGCTCCTCCCGCCCCTCTAGGGATACGCAGTATTTT
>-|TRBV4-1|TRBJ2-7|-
CASSQPRRGSSYEQYF
TGCGCCAGCAGCCAACCTAGACGGGGAAGTTCCTACGAGCAGTACTTC
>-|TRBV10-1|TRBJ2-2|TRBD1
CASSTGAGELFF
TGCGCCAGCAGCACAGGGGCCGGGGAGCTGTTTTTT
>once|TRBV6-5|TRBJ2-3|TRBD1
CASSTTGPDTQYF
TGTGCCAGCAGTACGACAGGGCCAGATACGCAGTATTTT
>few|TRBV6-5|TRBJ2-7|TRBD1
CASSYSVGQGYEQYF
TGTGCCAGCAGTTACTCGGTGGGACAGGGCTACGAGCAGTACTTC
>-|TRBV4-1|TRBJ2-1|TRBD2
CASSQGEWLADYNEQFF
TGCGCCAGCAGCCAGGGGGAGTGGCTAGCGGATTACAATGAGCAGTTCTTC
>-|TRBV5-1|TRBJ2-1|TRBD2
CASSLVSSGSSNEQFF
TGCGCCAGCAGCTTGGTTTCTAGCGGGAGTTCGAATGAGCAGTTCTTC
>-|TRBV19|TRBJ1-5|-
CASSKGLQPQHF
TGTGCCAGTAGTAAGGGCCTCCAGCCCCAGCATTTT
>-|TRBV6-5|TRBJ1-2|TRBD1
CASSRGQGAYGYTF
TGTGCCAGCTCTCGGGGACAGGGGGCCTATGGCTACACCTTC
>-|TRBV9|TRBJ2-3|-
CASSVVGGRDTQYF
TGTGCCAGCAGCGTAGTTGGAGGTAGAGATACGCAGTATTTT
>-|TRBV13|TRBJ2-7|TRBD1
CASSPYPGTGYEQYF
TGTGCCAGCAGCCCCTACCCAGGGACAGGCTACGAGCAGTACTTC
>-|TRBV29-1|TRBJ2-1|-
CLCGVYNEQFF
TGCTTATGCGGGGTTTACAATGAGCAGTTCTTC
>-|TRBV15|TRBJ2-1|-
CATSVGPWGSGEYNEQFF
TGTGCCACCAGCGTAGGCCCTTGGGGGTCAGGGGAGTACAATGAGCAGTTCTTC
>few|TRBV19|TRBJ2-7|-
CASSRGMGSSYEQYF
TGTGCCAGTAGTCGCGGCATGGGGAGCTCCTACGAGCAGTACTTC
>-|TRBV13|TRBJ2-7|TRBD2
CASSLGPGGVTYEQYF
TGTGCCAGCAGCTTAGGCCCCGGGGGGGTCACTTACGAGCAGTACTTC
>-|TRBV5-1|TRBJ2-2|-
CASSKEEGANTGELFF
TGCGCCAGCAGCAAAGAGGAGGGGGCGAACACCGGGGAGCTGTTTTTT
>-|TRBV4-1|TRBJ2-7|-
CASSFRTDPYEQYF
TGCGCCAGCAGCTTCCGGACAGACCCTTACGAGCAGTACTTC
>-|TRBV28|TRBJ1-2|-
CASSFGGFGYTF
TGTGCCAGCAGTTTCGGCGGTTTCGGCTACACCTTC
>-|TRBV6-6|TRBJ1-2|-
CASRLGTLYGYTF
TGTGCCAGCAGATTGGGGACCCTCTATGGCTACACCTTC
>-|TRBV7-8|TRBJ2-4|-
CASSVSVAKNIQYF
TGTGCCAGCAGCGTCTCTGTAGCCAAAAACATTCAGTACTTC
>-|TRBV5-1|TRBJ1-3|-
CASSLGTDSGNTIYF
TGCGCCAGCAGCTTGGGTACGGACTCTGGAAACACCATATATTTT
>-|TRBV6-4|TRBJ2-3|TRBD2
CASSVGAGAGDTQYF
TGTGCCAGCAGTGTGGGAGCGGGAGCGGGAGATACGCAGTATTTT
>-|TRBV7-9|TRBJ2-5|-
CASSLGGSLEETQYF
TGTGCCAGCAGCTTAGGGGGGTCTTTGGAAGAGACCCAGTACTTC
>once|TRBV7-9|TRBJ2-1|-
CASSLPGAYNEQFF
TGTGCCAGCAGCTTGCCAGGGGCTTACAATGAGCAGTTCTTC
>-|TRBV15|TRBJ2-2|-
CATSYDRTMLFF
TGTGCCACCAGCTACGACAGGACAATGCTGTTTTTT
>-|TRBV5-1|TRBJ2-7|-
CASSLDFYEQYF
TGCGCCAGCAGCTTGGATTTCTACGAGCAGTACTTC
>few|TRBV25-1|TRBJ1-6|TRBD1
CASSTTGGSYNSPLHF
TGTGCCAGCAGTACCACAGGGGGGTCCTATAATTCACCCCTCCACTTT
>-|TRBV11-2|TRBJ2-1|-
CASRDSLTYNEQFF
TGTGCCAGCCGGGACTCATTGACCTACAATGAGCAGTTCTTC
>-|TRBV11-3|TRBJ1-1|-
CASSTAGATEAFF
TGTGCCAGCAGCACTGCAGGGGCCACTGAAGCTTTCTTT
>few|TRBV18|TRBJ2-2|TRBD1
CASSGQGIANTGELFF
TGTGCCAGCTCCGGACAGGGGATCGCGAACACCGGGGAGCTGTTTTTT
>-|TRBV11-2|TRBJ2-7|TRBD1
CASNRGTGFAGELYEQYF
TGTGCCAGCAACCGCGGGACAGGGTTTGCGGGGGAGCTCTACGAGCAGTACTTC
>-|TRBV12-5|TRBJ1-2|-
CASGQSGGYGYTF
TGTGCTAGTGGCCAAAGTGGGGGCTATGGCTACACCTTC
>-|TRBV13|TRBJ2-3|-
CASSLGLAGTDTQYF
TGTGCCAGCAGCTTAGGACTGGCGGGCACAGATACGCAGTATTTT
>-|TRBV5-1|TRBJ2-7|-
CASSTMDGLAKQYF
TGCGCCAGCAGCACCATGGACGGCCTCGCCAAGCAGTACTTC
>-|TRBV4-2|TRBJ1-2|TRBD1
CASSQDLGGGWGYTF
TGTGCCAGCAGCCAAGATCTGGGAGGGGGCTGGGGCTACACCTTC
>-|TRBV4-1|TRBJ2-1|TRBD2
CASSQAGGGRTEQFF
TGCGCCAGCAGCCAAGCCGGGGGAGGGAGAACCGAGCAGTTCTTC
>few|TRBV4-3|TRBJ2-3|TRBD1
CASSQDSGQGYPDTQYF
TGCGCCAGCAGCCAAGATTCAGGACAGGGGTATCCAGATACGCAGTATTTT
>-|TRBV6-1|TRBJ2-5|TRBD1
CASSELAGTEGTQYF
TGTGCCAGCAGTGAACTAGCCGGGACAGAGGGGACCCAGTACTTC
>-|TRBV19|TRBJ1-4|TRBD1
CASSIVAGGNEKLFF
TGTGCCAGTAGTATAGTGGCAGGGGGCAATGAAAAACTGTTTTTT
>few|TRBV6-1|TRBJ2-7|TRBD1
CASSARTGGGYEQYF
TGTGCCAGCAGTGCACGGACAGGGGGGGGCTACGAGCAGTACTTC
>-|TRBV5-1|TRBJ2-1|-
CASSLWADSYNEQFF
TGCGCCAGCAGCTTGTGGGCAGATTCCTACAATGAGCAGTTCTTC
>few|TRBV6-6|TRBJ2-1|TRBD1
CASSPKGQGGHEQFF
TGTGCCAGCAGTCCAAAGGGACAGGGGGGGCATGAGCAGTTCTTC
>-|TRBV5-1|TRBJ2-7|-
CASSRRVSYEQYF
TGCGCCAGCAGCCGAAGGGTTAGCTACGAGCAGTACTTC
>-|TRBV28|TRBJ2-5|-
CASSHPLSSGSASGETQYF
TGTGCCAGCAGCCACCCGTTATCGTCCGGGAGCGCCAGTGGAGAGACCCAGTACTTC
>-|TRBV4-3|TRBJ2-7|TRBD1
CASSPHNGGQGFGSYEQYF
TGCGCCAGCAGCCCTCATAATGGGGGACAGGGGTTTGGCTCCTACGAGCAGTACTTC
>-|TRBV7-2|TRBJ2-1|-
CASREGPPNEQFF
TGTGCCAGCAGAGAGGGACCCCCCAATGAGCAGTTCTTC
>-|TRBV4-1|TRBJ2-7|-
CASSQVSRAYEQYF
TGCGCCAGCAGCCAAGTATCCAGAGCCTACGAGCAGTACTTC
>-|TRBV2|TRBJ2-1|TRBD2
CATRGVSYFNEQFF
TGTGCCACCCGGGGGGTTTCTTATTTCAATGAGCAGTTCTTC
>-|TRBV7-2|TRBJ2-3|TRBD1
CASNLNLDRLTDTQYF
TGTGCCAGTAATTTGAACCTGGACAGGCTCACAGATACGCAGTATTTT